The T cell receptor (beta chain) described here comes from a study of T-cell reconstitution after alpha-beta-depleted transplantation in children. For TCRbeta, the library was prepared with unique molecular identifiers. Each CDR3 protein gets one entry after TCRdb re-called the PCR reads with MiXCR. The data hold just under 550,000 distinct CDR3 sequences, with approximately 20% observed a single time. The CDR3 contains 16 residues. Germline CDR1 reads SGHRS; CDR2 reads YFSETQ. Trimming took 4 bases from V and 5 from J; bases not matched to a gene: 10. This chain connects TRBV5-1 to TRBJ2-7; 12 nucleotides align to TRBD1. The TCR originated in a human donor who donated a stem cell graft to a child with acute lymphoblastic leukemia. Here the sequenced sample was PBMCs from the stem cell graft donor, taken from the stem cell graft. The CDR3 spells CASSPYGTGGGDEQYF. DNA for the CDR3: TGCGCCAGCAGCCCCTACGGGACAGGGGGCGGTGACGAGCAGTACTTC. Full variable domain (rest looked up from reference TRBV5-1 and TRBJ2-7): KAGVTQTPRYLIKTRGQQVTLSCSPISGHRSVSWYQQTPGQGLQFLFEYFSETQRNKGNFPGRFSGRQFSNSRSEMNVSTLELGDSALYLCASSPYGTGGGDEQYFGPGTRLTVT.